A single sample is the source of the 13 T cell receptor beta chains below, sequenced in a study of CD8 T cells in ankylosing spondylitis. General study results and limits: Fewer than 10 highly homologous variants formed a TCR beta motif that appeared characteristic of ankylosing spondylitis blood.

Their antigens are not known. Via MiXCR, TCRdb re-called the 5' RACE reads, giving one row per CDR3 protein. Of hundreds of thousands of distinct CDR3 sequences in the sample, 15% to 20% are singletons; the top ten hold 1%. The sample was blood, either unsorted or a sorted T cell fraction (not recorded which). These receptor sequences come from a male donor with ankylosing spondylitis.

The CDR3 DNA is TGTGCCAGCAGCCCCTCCTGGAGGACAGGGCCCGCAAGCTCTGGAAACACCATATATTTT. It specifies CASSPSWRTGPASSGNTIYF. The genes are TRBV11-2 and TRBJ1-3; 8 bases map to TRBD1. CDR1 SGHAT and CDR2 FQNNGV come from the germline V gene. J was trimmed by 0 bases and V by 5 bases; bases with no gene match: 18. The CDR3 has 20 residues.

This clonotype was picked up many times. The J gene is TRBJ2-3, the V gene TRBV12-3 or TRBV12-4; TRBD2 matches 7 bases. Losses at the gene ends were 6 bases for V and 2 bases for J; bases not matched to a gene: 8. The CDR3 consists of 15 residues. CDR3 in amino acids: CASSPRLADTDTQYF. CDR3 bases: TGTGCCAGCAGCCCTAGACTAGCAGACACAGATACGCAGTATTTT.

The DNA for the CDR3 is TGTGCCAGCAGCCCAACTCTTGGTAGCGGGTACACAGATACGCAGTATTTT. Translating it yields CASSPTLGSGYTDTQYF. The chain joins TRBV6-1 to TRBJ2-3; TRBD2 matches at 7 bases. CDR1 is MNHNS, CDR2 SASEGT, per germline. V lost 6 bases and J lost 2; bases outside the gene matches: 14. The CDR3 length is 17 residues.

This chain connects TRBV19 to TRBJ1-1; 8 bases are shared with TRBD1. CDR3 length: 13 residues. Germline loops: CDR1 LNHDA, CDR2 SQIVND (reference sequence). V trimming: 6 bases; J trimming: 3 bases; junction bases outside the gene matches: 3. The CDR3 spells CASSADRDTEAFF. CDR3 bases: TGTGCCAGTAGCGCGGACAGGGACACTGAAGCTTTCTTT.

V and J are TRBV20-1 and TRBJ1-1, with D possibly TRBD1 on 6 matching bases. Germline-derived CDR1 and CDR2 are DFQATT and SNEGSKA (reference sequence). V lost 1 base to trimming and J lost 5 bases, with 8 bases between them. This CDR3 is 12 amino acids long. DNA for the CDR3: TGCAGTGCTAGAGGGGGGCGGACTGAAGCTTTCTTT. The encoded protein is CSARGGRTEAFF.

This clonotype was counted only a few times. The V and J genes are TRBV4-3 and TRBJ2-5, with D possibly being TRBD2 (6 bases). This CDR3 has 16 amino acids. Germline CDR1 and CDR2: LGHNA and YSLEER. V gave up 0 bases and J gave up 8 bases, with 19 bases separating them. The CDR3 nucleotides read TGCGCCAGCAGCCAAGATTGGACCCCGGCCGGGGGTACCCAGTACTTC. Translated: CASSQDWTPAGGTQYF.

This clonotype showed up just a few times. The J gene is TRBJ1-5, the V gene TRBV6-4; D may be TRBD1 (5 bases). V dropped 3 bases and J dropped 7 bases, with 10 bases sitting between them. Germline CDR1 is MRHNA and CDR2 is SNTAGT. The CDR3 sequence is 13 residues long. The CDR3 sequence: CASSERGDQPQHF. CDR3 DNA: TGTGCCAGCAGTGAGAGAGGGGACCAGCCCCAGCATTTT.

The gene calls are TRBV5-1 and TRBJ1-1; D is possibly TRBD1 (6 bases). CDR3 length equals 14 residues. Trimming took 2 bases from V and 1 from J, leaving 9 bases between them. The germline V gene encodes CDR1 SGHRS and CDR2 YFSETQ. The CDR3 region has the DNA TGCGCCAGCAGCTTTACAGGGAAGAACACTGAAGCTTTCTTT. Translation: CASSFTGKNTEAFF.

In DNA form, the CDR3 reads TGTGCCAGCAGTGGACAGGGGGTCAATCAGCCCCAGCATTTT. Translation: CASSGQGVNQPQHF. V is TRBV6-1 and J is TRBJ1-5, with TRBD1 matching over 9 bases. CDR1 is MNHNS and CDR2 is SASEGT in the germline V gene. Trimming removed 4 bases from V and 3 bases from J; junction bases left unmatched: 1. The CDR3 has 14 amino acids.

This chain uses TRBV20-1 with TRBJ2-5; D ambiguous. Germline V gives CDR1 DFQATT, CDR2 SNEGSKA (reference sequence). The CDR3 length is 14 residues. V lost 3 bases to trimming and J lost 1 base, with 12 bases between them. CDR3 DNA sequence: TGCAGTGCTAGGCCCTTAGTAGTCCAAGAGACCCAGTACTTC. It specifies CSARPLVVQETQYF.

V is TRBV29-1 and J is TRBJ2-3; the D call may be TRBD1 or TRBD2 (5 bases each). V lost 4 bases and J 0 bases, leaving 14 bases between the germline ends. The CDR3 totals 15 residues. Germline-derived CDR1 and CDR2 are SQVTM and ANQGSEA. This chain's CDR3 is CSVGFRDPSTDTQYF. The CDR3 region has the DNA TGCAGCGTTGGGTTCAGGGACCCAAGCACAGATACGCAGTATTTT.

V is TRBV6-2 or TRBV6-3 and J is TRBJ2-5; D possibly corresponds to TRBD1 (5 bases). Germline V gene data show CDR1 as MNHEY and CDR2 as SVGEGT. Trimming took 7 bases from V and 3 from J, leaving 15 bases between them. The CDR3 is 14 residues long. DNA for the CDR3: TGTGCCAGCACCGTACGACAGCGAAAAGAGACCCAGTACTTC. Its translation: CASTVRQRKETQYF.

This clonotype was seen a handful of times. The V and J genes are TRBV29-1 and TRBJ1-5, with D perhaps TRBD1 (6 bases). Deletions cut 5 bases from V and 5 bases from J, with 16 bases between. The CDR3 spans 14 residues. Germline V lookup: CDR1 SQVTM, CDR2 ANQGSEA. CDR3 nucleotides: TGCAGCGTTCAACCGGCTGGGGGGCATCAGCCCCAGCATTTT. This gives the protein CSVQPAGGHQPQHF.